The clone carrying this TCR beta chain has a handful of counts. Its antigen is unidentified. This sample is part of a study of T cell repertoires in cytomegalovirus infection. Study-level information: Recently described HLA-C-restricted plus well-studied HLA-B-restricted CMV epitopes were used. Evidence of both CMV infection and a matching HLA type came from public TCR beta signatures.

The CDR3 is 13 residues long. V shed 10 bases and J 3 bases; nucleotides not matched to a gene: 4. CDR1 and CDR2 (germline): MNHEY, SMNVEV (reference sequence). TCRdb independently ran MiXCR on the reads; one entry per CDR3 protein. The data contain around 770,000 distinct CDR3 sequences, almost 30% of them singletons. General study findings and limits: Ex vivo, HLA-C-restricted CMV-specific TCR beta clonotypes prevailed over the rest of the response.

This TCR was sampled from a human donor in good health (CMV status not recorded). Some clones in this sample may be carry-over from other donors' samples. Specimen: cultured CD8+ T cells from PBMCs, collected from culture after CMV antigen stimulation. The V and J genes are TRBV27 and TRBJ2-2; 8 bases fit TRBD1. DNA of the CDR3: TGTGCCATTAGGACAGGGTACACCGGGGAGCTGTTTTTT. Its translation is CAIRTGYTGELFF.